The entry below describes one TCR beta chain. This specimen belongs to a study of OX40 agonist ivuxolimab in advanced cancers. TCRdb's copy holds only in-frame clones and misses some; the assay was immunoSEQ multiplex PCR. The sample includes approximately 92,000 clones, approximately 94% seen only once; the top ten take 0.15% to 0.2%. Baseline was the first blood sampling point, followed by cycle 4 day 1 and cycle 7 day 1. This TCR was recovered from an adult with an advanced solid tumor such as melanoma, head and neck, liver or kidney cancer. The input for sequencing was CD4+ or CD8+ T cells sorted from blood, taken in a trial of the OX40 agonist ivuxolimab.

CDR3: CASSPDSYSNQPQHF. CDR3 nucleotide sequence: TGCGCCAGCAGCCCCGACAGCTATAGCAATCAGCCCCAGCATTTT. The chain couples TRBV5-1 to TRBJ1-5; possible D gene TRBD1, 5 bases. In germline, CDR1 is SGHRS, CDR2 YFSETQ. V lost 4 bases and J lost 0, with 11 bases in between. The CDR3 has 15 amino acids. Full variable domain (missing parts from reference TRBV5-1 and TRBJ1-5): KAGVTQTPRYLIKTRGQQVTLSCSPISGHRSVSWYQQTPGQGLQFLFEYFSETQRNKGNFPGRFSGRQFSNSRSEMNVSTLELGDSALYLCASSPDSYSNQPQHFGDGTRLSIL.